The T cell receptor beta chain described here comes from a study of T-cell memory formation after mild COVID-19. The germline V and J ends were trimmed by 4 bases and 0 bases, with 11 bases remaining between them. Germline-derived CDR1 and CDR2 are PRHDT and FYEKMQ (reference sequence). This CDR3 region has 15 residues. 5'RACE primed at constant segments yielded TCR alpha and TCR beta cDNA libraries bearing sample barcodes and UMIs. Via MiXCR, TCRdb re-called the 5' RACE reads, giving one row per CDR3 protein. The sample carries about 420,000 distinct CDR3 sequences, about 22% recorded once. The chain is built from TRBV13 and TRBJ2-3; a possible D gene is TRBD2 (6 bases). This TCR was recovered from an adult woman who had mild COVID-19 (a few samples of this study predate the infection). Cell type and time point are not known. The sample taken for sequencing was PBMCs or a T cell subset sorted from them (not recorded which). The CDR3: CASSSPGGSTDTQYF. CDR3 DNA sequence: TGTGCCAGCAGCTCTCCCGGGGGAAGCACAGATACGCAGTATTTT.